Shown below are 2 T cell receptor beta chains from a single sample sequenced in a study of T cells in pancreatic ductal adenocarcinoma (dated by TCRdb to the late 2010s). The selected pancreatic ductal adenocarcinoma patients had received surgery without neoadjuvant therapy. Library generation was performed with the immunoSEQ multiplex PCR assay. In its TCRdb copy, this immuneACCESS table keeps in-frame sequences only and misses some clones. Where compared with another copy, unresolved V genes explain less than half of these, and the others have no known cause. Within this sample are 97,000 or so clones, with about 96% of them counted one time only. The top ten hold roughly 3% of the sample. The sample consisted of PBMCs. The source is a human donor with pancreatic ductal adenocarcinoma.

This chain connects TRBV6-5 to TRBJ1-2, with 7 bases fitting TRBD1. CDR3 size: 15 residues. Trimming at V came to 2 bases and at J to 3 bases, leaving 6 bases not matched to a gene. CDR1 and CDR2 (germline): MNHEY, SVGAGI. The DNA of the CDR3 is TGTGCCAGCAGTTACCCCGCAGGGGGAGACTATGGCTACACCTTC. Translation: CASSYPAGGDYGYTF.

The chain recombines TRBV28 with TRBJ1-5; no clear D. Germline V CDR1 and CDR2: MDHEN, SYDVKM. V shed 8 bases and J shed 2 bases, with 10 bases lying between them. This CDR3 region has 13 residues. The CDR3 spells CASGVGGNQPQHF. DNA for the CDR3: TGTGCCAGCGGGGTGGGAGGCAATCAGCCCCAGCATTTT.